The entry below gives a single T cell receptor beta chain sequence along with its context. As yet, its antigen is unknown. The V gene lost 11 bases and the J gene lost 7 bases, with 12 bases spanning the gap. Germline CDR1 LNHDA, CDR2 SQIVND (reference sequence). This CDR3 is built from 11 residues. This sample is drawn from a study of T cell responses to AZD1222 COVID-19 vaccine. Profiling relied on immunoSEQ multiplex PCR, and the TCRdb table lists in-frame clones only, not all of them. The sample carries fewer than 150,000 clones, around nine tenths recorded once. Study-level points and caveats: White British donors predominated, females outnumbered males, and clonal diversity was possibly underestimated. Among spike-specific TCRs, nearly half reportedly target unmutated variant regions.

The sequences come from peripheral blood, collected 28 days after the second AZD1222 dose. The V call is TRBV19, the J call TRBJ2-1; no clear D. This TCR was sampled from an adult who received the AZD1222 COVID-19 vaccine. CDR3 coding DNA: TGTGCCTCAAGTACGGGTAATGAGCAGTTCTTC. This translates into CASSTGNEQFF.